This TCR beta chain derives from a study of early T cells in non-severe SARS-CoV-2 infection. Regarding the study as a whole: VDJdb matching favored anti-spike CD8 responses, missing private and CD4 specificities.

As for this clonotype: Its antigen remains unknown.

In TCRdb, the 5' RACE reads were re-called with MiXCR into one record per CDR3 protein. The table has 35,000 or so distinct CDR3 sequences, 5% seen once. The CDR3 is made up of 14 amino acids. The germline CDR1 and CDR2 sequences are GTSNPN and SVGIG (reference sequence). V was clipped by 0 bases and J by 5 bases; unmatched bases: 7. The rearrangement joins TRBV30 to TRBJ2-7, with 7 nucleotides matching TRBD1. Sequencing used whole blood. The TCR comes from an adult who was a healthcare worker with PCR-confirmed SARS-CoV-2 infection or an uninfected control (not recorded which). The CDR3 spells CAWSVKGALNEQYF. CDR3 sequence (DNA): TGTGCCTGGAGTGTAAAGGGGGCTTTGAACGAGCAGTACTTC.